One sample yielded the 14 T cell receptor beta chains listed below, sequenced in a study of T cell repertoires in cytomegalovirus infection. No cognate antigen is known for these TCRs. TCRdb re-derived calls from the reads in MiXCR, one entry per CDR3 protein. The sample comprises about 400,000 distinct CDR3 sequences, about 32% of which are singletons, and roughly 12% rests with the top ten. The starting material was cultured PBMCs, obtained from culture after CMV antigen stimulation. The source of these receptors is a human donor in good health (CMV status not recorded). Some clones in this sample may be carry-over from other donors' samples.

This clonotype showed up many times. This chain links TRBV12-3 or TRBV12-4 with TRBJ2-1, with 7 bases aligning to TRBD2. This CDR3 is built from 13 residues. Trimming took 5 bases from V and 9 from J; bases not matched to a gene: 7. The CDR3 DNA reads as TGTGCCAGCAGTAGCGGGATCGGTGCTGAGCAGTTCTTC. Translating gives CASSSGIGAEQFF.

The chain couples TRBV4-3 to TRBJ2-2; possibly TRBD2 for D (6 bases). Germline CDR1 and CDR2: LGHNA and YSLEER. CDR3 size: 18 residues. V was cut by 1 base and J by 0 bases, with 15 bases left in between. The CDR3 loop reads CASSQVSGGESNTGELFF. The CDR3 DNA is TGCGCCAGCAGCCAAGTGTCCGGGGGAGAATCGAACACCGGGGAGCTGTTTTTT.

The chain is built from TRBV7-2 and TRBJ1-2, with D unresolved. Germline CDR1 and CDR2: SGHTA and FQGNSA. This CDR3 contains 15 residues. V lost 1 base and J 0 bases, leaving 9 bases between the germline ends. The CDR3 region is CASSLGLTTNYGYTF. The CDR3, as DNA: TGTGCCAGCAGCTTAGGTCTGACAACTAACTATGGCTACACCTTC.

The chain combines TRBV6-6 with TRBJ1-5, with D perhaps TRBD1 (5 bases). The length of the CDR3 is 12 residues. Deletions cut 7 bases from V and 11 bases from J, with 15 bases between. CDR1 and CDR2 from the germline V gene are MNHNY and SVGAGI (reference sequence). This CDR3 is CASTKQEMSQHF. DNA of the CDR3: TGTGCCAGCACCAAACAGGAAATGTCCCAGCATTTT.

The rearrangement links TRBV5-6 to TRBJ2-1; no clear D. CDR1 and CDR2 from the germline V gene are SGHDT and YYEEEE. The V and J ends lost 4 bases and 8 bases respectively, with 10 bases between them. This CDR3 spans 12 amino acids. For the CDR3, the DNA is TGTGCCAGCAGCATACCCAGCGATGAGCAGTTCTTC. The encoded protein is CASSIPSDEQFF. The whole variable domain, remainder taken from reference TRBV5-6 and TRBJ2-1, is DAGVTQSPTHLIKTRGQQVTLRCSPKSGHDTVSWYQQALGQGPQFIFQYYEEEERQRGNFPDRFSGHQFPNYSSELNVNALLLGDSALYLCASSIPSDEQFFGPGTRLTVL.

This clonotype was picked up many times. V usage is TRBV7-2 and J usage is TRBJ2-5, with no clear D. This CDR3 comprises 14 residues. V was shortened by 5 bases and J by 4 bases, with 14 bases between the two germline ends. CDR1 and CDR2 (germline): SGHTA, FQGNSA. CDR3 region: CASSVGLVAETQYF. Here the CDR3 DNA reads TGTGCCAGCAGCGTCGGATTAGTGGCAGAGACCCAGTACTTC. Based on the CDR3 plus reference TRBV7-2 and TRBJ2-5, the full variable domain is GAGVSQSPSNKVTEKGKDVELRCDPISGHTALYWYRQSLGQGLEFLIYFQGNSAPDKSGLPSDRFSAERTGGSVSTLTIQRTQQEDSAVYLCASSVGLVAETQYFGPGTRLLVL.

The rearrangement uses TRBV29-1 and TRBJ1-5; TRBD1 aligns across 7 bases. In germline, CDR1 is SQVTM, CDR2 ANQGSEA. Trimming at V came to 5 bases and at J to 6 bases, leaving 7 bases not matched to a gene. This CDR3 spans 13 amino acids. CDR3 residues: CSVTTGYSQPQHF. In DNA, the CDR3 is TGCAGCGTTACGACAGGGTATAGTCAGCCCCAGCATTTT.

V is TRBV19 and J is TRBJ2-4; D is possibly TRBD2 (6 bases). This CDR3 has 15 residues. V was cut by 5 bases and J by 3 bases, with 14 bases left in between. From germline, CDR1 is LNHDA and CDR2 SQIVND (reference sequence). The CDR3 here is CASSALALGKNIQYF. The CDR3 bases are TGTGCCAGTAGTGCCCTAGCGCTTGGCAAAAACATTCAGTACTTC. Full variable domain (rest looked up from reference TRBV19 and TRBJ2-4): DGGITQSPKYLFRKEGQNVTLSCEQNLNHDAMYWYRQDPGQGLRLIYYSQIVNDFQKGDIAEGYSVSREKKESFPLTVTSAQKNPTAFYLCASSALALGKNIQYFGAGTRLSVL.

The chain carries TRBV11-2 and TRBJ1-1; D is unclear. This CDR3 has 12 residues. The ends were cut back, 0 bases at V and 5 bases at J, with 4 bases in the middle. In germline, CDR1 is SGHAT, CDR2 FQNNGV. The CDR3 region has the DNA TGTGCCAGCAGCTTAGAAACGACTGAAGCTTTCTTT. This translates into CASSLETTEAFF.

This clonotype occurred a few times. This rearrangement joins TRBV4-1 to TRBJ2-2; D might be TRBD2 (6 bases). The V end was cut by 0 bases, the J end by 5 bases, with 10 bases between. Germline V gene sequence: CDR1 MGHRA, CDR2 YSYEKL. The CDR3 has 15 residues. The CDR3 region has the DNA TGCGCCAGCAGCCAAGATTGGCGGGAAACCGGGGAGCTGTTTTTT. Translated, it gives CASSQDWRETGELFF.

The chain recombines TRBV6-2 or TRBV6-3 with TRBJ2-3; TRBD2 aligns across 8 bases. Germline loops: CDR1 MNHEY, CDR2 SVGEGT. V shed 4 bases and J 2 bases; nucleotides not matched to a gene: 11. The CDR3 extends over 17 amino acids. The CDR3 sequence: CASSSWEAGVNTDTQYF. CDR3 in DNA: TGTGCCAGCAGTTCGTGGGAAGCGGGAGTCAACACAGATACGCAGTATTTT.

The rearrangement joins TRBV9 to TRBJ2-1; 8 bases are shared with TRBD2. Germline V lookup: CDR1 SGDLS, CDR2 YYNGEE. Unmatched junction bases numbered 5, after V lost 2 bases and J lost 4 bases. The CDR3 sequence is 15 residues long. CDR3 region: CASSVGSGMYNEQFF. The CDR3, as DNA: TGTGCCAGCAGCGTGGGTAGCGGGATGTACAATGAGCAGTTCTTC.

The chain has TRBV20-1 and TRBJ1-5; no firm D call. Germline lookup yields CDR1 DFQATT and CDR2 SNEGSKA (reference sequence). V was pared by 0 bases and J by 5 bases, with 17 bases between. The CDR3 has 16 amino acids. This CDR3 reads CSARDRRAGRDQPQHF. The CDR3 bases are TGCAGTGCTAGAGATAGGAGGGCGGGAAGAGATCAGCCCCAGCATTTT.

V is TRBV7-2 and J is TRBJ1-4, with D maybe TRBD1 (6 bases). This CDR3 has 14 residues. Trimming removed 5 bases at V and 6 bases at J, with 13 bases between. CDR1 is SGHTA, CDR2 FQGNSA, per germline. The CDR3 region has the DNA TGTGCCAGCAGCCAAGACCACAGGGATGAAAAACTGTTTTTT. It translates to CASSQDHRDEKLFF. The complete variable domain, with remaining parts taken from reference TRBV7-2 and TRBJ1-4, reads GAGVSQSPSNKVTEKGKDVELRCDPISGHTALYWYRQSLGQGLEFLIYFQGNSAPDKSGLPSDRFSAERTGGSVSTLTIQRTQQEDSAVYLCASSQDHRDEKLFFGSGTQLSVL.